The clone carrying this TCR beta chain has a handful of counts. The data stem from a study of OX40 agonist ivuxolimab in advanced cancers. The method was immunoSEQ multiplex PCR; TCRdb's version includes in-frame clones alone and lacks a portion of them. The profile shows under 100,000 clones, roughly 90% of them singletons. Germline V CDR1 and CDR2: MNHEY, SMNVEV (reference sequence). The CDR3 runs 16 residues. Trimming took 5 bases from V and 9 from J, leaving 23 bases between them. This TCR derives from an adult with an advanced solid tumor such as melanoma, head and neck, liver or kidney cancer. Sequencing was performed on CD4+ or CD8+ T cells sorted from blood, taken in a trial of the OX40 agonist ivuxolimab. The rearrangement joins TRBV27 to TRBJ2-1; D unresolved. CDR3 in amino acids: CASSPLRARGQAEQFF. The CDR3 DNA sequence: TGTGCCAGCAGTCCACTTAGGGCTAGAGGCCAGGCTGAGCAGTTCTTC.